This TCR beta chain comes out of a study of T cell repertoires in cytomegalovirus infection. TCRdb redid the calling of the reads with MiXCR, one entry per CDR3 protein. The data contain fewer than 950,000 distinct CDR3 sequences, 30% to 35% of them singletons. About this clonotype: Antigen: not known.

J was trimmed by 4 bases and V by 2 bases; bases with no gene match: 1. Germline CDR1 and CDR2: SNHLY and FYNNEI. CDR3 length: 14 residues. The sequenced sample was cultured CD8+ T cells from PBMCs, obtained from culture after CMV antigen stimulation. The chain links TRBV2 to TRBJ1-2; 10 nucleotides match TRBD1. This TCR was recovered from a human donor in good health (CMV status not recorded). Some clones in this sample may be carry-over from other donors' samples. The CDR3 nucleotides are TGTGCCAGCAGTGAAAGGGACAGGGGCTATGGCTACACCTTC. Translating it yields CASSERDRGYGYTF.